This T cell receptor (beta chain) stems from a study of T cell responses to AZD1222 COVID-19 vaccine. In the case of this clone: Its antigen is still unknown.

Losses at the gene ends were 3 bases for V and 6 bases for J; bases not matched to a gene: 4. Germline CDR1 is SGHRS and CDR2 is YFSETQ. The CDR3 has 15 residues. Findings of the study overall: Among AZD1222 vaccinees, only five or six were seropositive at baseline.

The repertoire was sequenced with immunoSEQ multiplex PCR; TCRdb's copy has only in-frame clones and lacks some. The sample yields about 140,000 clones, of which the top ten take up approximately 2%. The specimen was peripheral blood. This clonotype was obtained from an adult in good health. The V gene is TRBV5-1, the J gene TRBJ1-5; 12 bases map to TRBD1. CDR3 protein: CASSSGTGGLQPQHF. The CDR3 nucleotides are TGCGCCAGCAGCTCCGGGACAGGGGGCCTTCAGCCCCAGCATTTT.